Listed below are T cell receptor beta chains from one sample, sequenced in a study of post-analysis software for immune sequencing data. TCRdb processed the PCR reads anew with MiXCR; each CDR3 protein has one entry. The table records 450,000 or so distinct CDR3 sequences, approximately 46% of them present only once. Sample: blood. All receptors derive from a girl between 5 and 17 years old with multiple sclerosis. Both conserved end residues are part of each CDR3. A D gene is named only where the DNA matches it firmly. Clone size appears in some rows only: once, few, many, or a class for an expanded clone.

v_gene: TRBV6-2/TRBV6-3
j_gene: TRBJ2-3
d_gene: TRBD2
abundance: few
CDR3nt: TGTGCCAGCAGTACCTCGACTAGCGGGCCGTACACAGATACGCAGTATTTT
CDR3aa: CASSTSTSGPYTDTQYF

v_gene: TRBV19
j_gene: TRBJ2-2
d_gene: .
abundance: few
CDR3nt: TGTGCCAGTAGTATACAACTAGGGTACACCGGGGAGCTGTTTTTT
CDR3aa: CASSIQLGYTGELFF

v_gene: TRBV6-5
j_gene: TRBJ1-2
d_gene: .
abundance: .
CDR3nt: TGTGCCAGCAGCAAGACGGGCCCGATCTATGGCTACACCTTC
CDR3aa: CASSKTGPIYGYTF

v_gene: TRBV4-2
j_gene: TRBJ2-7
d_gene: .
abundance: .
CDR3nt: TGTGCCAGCAGCCAAGGGACAGCGGCTACCTACGAGCAGTACTTC
CDR3aa: CASSQGTAATYEQYF

v_gene: TRBV20-1
j_gene: TRBJ2-1
d_gene: TRBD2
abundance: .
CDR3nt: TGCAGTGCTTTAAGCTTAGCGGGAGGGCCCAGGAATGAGCAGTTCTTC
CDR3aa: CSALSLAGGPRNEQFF

v_gene: TRBV25-1
j_gene: TRBJ2-1
d_gene: TRBD2
abundance: .
CDR3nt: TGTGCCAGCAGTGGCACCCGACTAGCGGGAGCATCGAATGAGCAGTTCTTC
CDR3aa: CASSGTRLAGASNEQFF

v_gene: TRBV5-1
j_gene: TRBJ2-1
d_gene: .
abundance: .
CDR3nt: TGCGCCAGCAGCTTGCGCGCGGACGGCAGTCGAAATGAGCAGTTCTTC
CDR3aa: CASSLRADGSRNEQFF

v_gene: TRBV11-2
j_gene: TRBJ2-1
d_gene: TRBD2
abundance: few
CDR3nt: TGTGCCAGCAGCTTAGGGAGCGGGACCTACAATGAGCAGTTCTTC
CDR3aa: CASSLGSGTYNEQFF

v_gene: TRBV3-1
j_gene: TRBJ2-7
d_gene: .
abundance: few
CDR3nt: TGTGCCAGCAGCCCGACAGGTCTCTACGAGCAGTACTTC
CDR3aa: CASSPTGLYEQYF

v_gene: TRBV28
j_gene: TRBJ1-2
d_gene: TRBD1
abundance: few
CDR3nt: TGTGCCAGCAGTTTTACGATAGGACAGGGAGGATTTGACTATGGCTACACCTTC
CDR3aa: CASSFTIGQGGFDYGYTF

v_gene: TRBV7-2
j_gene: TRBJ2-7
d_gene: TRBD2
abundance: few
CDR3nt: TGTGCCAGCAGCCTTCGACTAGCCGGGACCTACGAGCAGTACTTC
CDR3aa: CASSLRLAGTYEQYF

v_gene: TRBV29-1
j_gene: TRBJ2-1
d_gene: TRBD2
abundance: .
CDR3nt: TGCAGCGTTGTGGCTAGCGGGAGGCTTAATGAGCAGTTCTTC
CDR3aa: CSVVASGRLNEQFF

v_gene: TRBV28
j_gene: TRBJ1-2
d_gene: TRBD1
abundance: .
CDR3nt: TGTGCCAGCAGTTCAGTGGACAGGTTTGGCTACACCTTC
CDR3aa: CASSSVDRFGYTF

v_gene: TRBV9
j_gene: TRBJ2-3
d_gene: TRBD1
abundance: .
CDR3nt: TGTGCCAGCGGACAGGGGAAGGATACGCAGTATTTT
CDR3aa: CASGQGKDTQYF

v_gene: TRBV24-1
j_gene: TRBJ2-7
d_gene: .
abundance: .
CDR3nt: TGTGCCACCAGTGATTTGGCAGAGCAGTACTTC
CDR3aa: CATSDLAEQYF

v_gene: TRBV5-1
j_gene: TRBJ2-7
d_gene: TRBD2
abundance: .
CDR3nt: TGCGCCAGCAGCTTGGCCCCTAGCGGGAGGGCCGTTCCCTACGAGCAGTACTTC
CDR3aa: CASSLAPSGRAVPYEQYF

v_gene: TRBV20-1
j_gene: TRBJ1-6
d_gene: .
abundance: .
CDR3nt: TGCAGTGCTAGAGATCTGGGGGACTCACCCCTCCACTTT
CDR3aa: CSARDLGDSPLHF

v_gene: TRBV28
j_gene: TRBJ2-7
d_gene: .
abundance: .
CDR3nt: TGTGCCAGCAATATTAGGGGGTCCTCCTACGAGCAGTACTTC
CDR3aa: CASNIRGSSYEQYF

v_gene: TRBV28
j_gene: TRBJ2-7
d_gene: .
abundance: few
CDR3nt: TGTGCCAGCAGTTGGCGACAGGCCTTATCCTACGAGCAGTACTTC
CDR3aa: CASSWRQALSYEQYF